This entry concerns a single TCR beta chain. In the study's own analysis: Reference gene primers were amplified, and this amplification served to estimate nucleated cell counts. Data came from immunoSEQ multiplex PCR; TCRdb stores just in-frame clones and leaves some out. V and J calls plus clone size are reproduced from that table; the DNA served to infer D and trimming. The sample carries 250,000 or so clones, approximately 82% recorded once. The sample originates from a study of blood T cell repertoires in COVID-19. In the study overall: Samples of COVID-19 (acute and convalescent) were obtained from the United States, Italy and Spain. PBMCs, B-cell-depleted T cells, or T cells provided the cDNA or gDNA that made up the material.

The TCR was taken from an elderly woman with acute or convalescent COVID-19. The material sequenced was peripheral blood.

CDR3 region: CASSSGGRNEKLFF. Here the CDR3 DNA reads TGTGCCAGCAGCTCAGGGGGCAGGAATGAAAAACTGTTTTTT. The chain has TRBV7-9 and TRBJ1-4, with 8 bases that match TRBD1. The germline gives CDR1 SEHNR, CDR2 FQNEAQ (reference sequence). The CDR3 loop spans 14 amino acids. The trim removed 4 bases at V and 5 bases at J, leaving 3 bases unmatched.